A single sample is the source of the 23 T cell receptor beta chains below, sequenced in a study of Ad26.COV2.S vaccination and SARS-CoV-2 variants. Treatment reported: about 20 received Ad26.COV2.S at low or high dose, single or two shots; about 5 received placebo; per-sample allocation not given. Sampling was performed 63 days after the first vaccine or placebo injection. Sequencing used immunoSEQ multiplex PCR; TCRdb keeps in-frame clones, though not all of them. Here the sample spans around 380,000 clones, approximately 90% being singletons. This sample comprised peripheral blood, obtained in a trial of Ad26.COV2.S vaccine versus placebo. These receptor sequences come from a person aged 18-60 years who received the Ad26.COV2.S COVID-19 vaccine or a placebo.

The chain combines TRBV7-8 with TRBJ1-1, with 9 bases matching TRBD1. The V gene end was trimmed by 5 bases and the J gene end by 2 bases; junction bases not matched to a gene: 15. The CDR3 extends over 18 amino acids. Per germline, CDR1 SGHVS and CDR2 FQNEAQ. CDR3 loop: CASSRAPGQGTSNTEAFF. CDR3 coding DNA: TGTGCCAGCAGCCGCGCTCCGGGACAGGGCACGAGTAACACTGAAGCTTTCTTT.

The CDR3 coding sequence is TGTGCCAGCAGCGAGACAGGAAACTACAATGAGCAGTTCTTC. Translation: CASSETGNYNEQFF. This chain links TRBV11-2 with TRBJ2-1, with a tentative D call TRBD1 (6 bases). Germline values: CDR1 SGHAT, CDR2 FQNNGV. V was clipped by 5 bases and J by 3 bases, with 11 bases between them. The CDR3 covers 14 residues.

This clone was recorded once. The chain links TRBV10-3 to TRBJ2-1, with a possible D match to TRBD1 (5 bases). Germline V gene data show CDR1 as ENHRY and CDR2 as SYGVKD. This CDR3 spans 13 amino acids. V lost 6 bases, J lost 8 bases, and 14 bases lay in between. CDR3 nucleotides: TGTGCCATCAGCGGAAGAACAGGCGATGAGCAGTTCTTC. This gives the protein CAISGRTGDEQFF.

The chain couples TRBV3-1 (or the pseudogene TRBV3-2) to TRBJ2-5, with 9 bases matching TRBD2. Germline V lookup: CDR1 LGHDT, CDR2 YNNKEL (reference sequence). This CDR3 comprises 14 residues. V gave up 3 bases and J gave up 5 bases; unmatched junction bases: 4. In DNA, the CDR3 is TGTGCCAGCAGCCAGCTAGCGGGGAGTGAGACCCAGTACTTC. Translating gives CASSQLAGSETQYF.

The rearrangement joins TRBV5-1 to TRBJ2-7; D might be TRBD1 (6 bases). Germline V CDR1 and CDR2: SGHRS, YFSETQ. Trimming cost V 0 bases and J 4 bases, with 14 bases left between them. There are 15 residues in the CDR3. In DNA form, the CDR3 reads TGCGCCAGCAGCTTGGAGGCAGGGGATTGGTACGAGCAGTACTTC. Translating it yields CASSLEAGDWYEQYF. The full variable domain, with the rest looked up from reference TRBV5-1 and TRBJ2-7, is KAGVTQTPRYLIKTRGQQVTLSCSPISGHRSVSWYQQTPGQGLQFLFEYFSETQRNKGNFPGRFSGRQFSNSRSEMNVSTLELGDSALYLCASSLEAGDWYEQYFGPGTRLTVT.

This clone was observed a handful of times. The chain carries TRBV7-9 and TRBJ1-1; no reliable D call. Germline CDR1 reads SEHNR; CDR2 reads FQNEAQ (reference sequence). V was clipped by 3 bases and J by 1 base, with 12 bases between them. The CDR3 sequence is 15 residues long. CDR3 DNA sequence: TGTGCCAGCAGCTTTCAGGATGTCCGGAACACTGAAGCTTTCTTT. As protein: CASSFQDVRNTEAFF.

This chain connects TRBV6-4 to TRBJ1-2, with D tentatively TRBD1 (6 bases). Trimming left V 2 bases short and J 2 bases short, with 18 bases between. Looked up from germline, CDR1 is MRHNA and CDR2 is SNTAGT. The CDR3 contains 17 residues. CDR3 coding DNA: TGTGCCAGCAGTGACCCACTAGACAGGAACCTCAACTATGGCTACACCTTC. It encodes CASSDPLDRNLNYGYTF.

The V call is TRBV5-1, the J call TRBJ1-2; D gene unclear. The V end was cut by 0 bases, the J end by 2 bases, with 11 bases between. Per germline, CDR1 SGHRS and CDR2 YFSETQ. CDR3 length equals 15 residues. CDR3: CASSLDTAINYGYTF. DNA for the CDR3: TGCGCCAGCAGCTTGGACACCGCAATAAACTATGGCTACACCTTC. The whole variable domain, remainder taken from reference TRBV5-1 and TRBJ1-2, is KAGVTQTPRYLIKTRGQQVTLSCSPISGHRSVSWYQQTPGQGLQFLFEYFSETQRNKGNFPGRFSGRQFSNSRSEMNVSTLELGDSALYLCASSLDTAINYGYTFGSGTRLTVV.

The V call is TRBV10-3, the J call TRBJ1-1; D is possibly TRBD1 (5 bases). V was shortened by 10 bases and J by 0 bases, with 12 bases between the two germline ends. CDR3 size: 13 residues. CDR1 and CDR2 (germline): ENHRY, SYGVKD. CDR3 DNA: TGTGCCACCAGACAACAGGTGAACACTGAAGCTTTCTTT. The encoded protein is CATRQQVNTEAFF.

This rearrangement joins TRBV7-2 to TRBJ2-7; 12 bases fit TRBD2. V trimming: 0 bases; J trimming: 4 bases; junction bases outside the gene matches: 1. Germline V gene sequence: CDR1 SGHTA, CDR2 FQGNSA. CDR3 length equals 15 residues. Written as DNA, the CDR3 is TGTGCCAGCAGCTTAGCAGGGACTAGCGGGTACGAGCAGTACTTC. It codes for CASSLAGTSGYEQYF. Based on the CDR3 plus reference TRBV7-2 and TRBJ2-7, the full variable domain is GAGVSQSPSNKVTEKGKDVELRCDPISGHTALYWYRQSLGQGLEFLIYFQGNSAPDKSGLPSDRFSAERTGGSVSTLTIQRTQQEDSAVYLCASSLAGTSGYEQYFGPGTRLTVT.

The rearrangement uses TRBV9 and TRBJ2-1; TRBD2 might be the D (5 bases). Germline V gives CDR1 SGDLS, CDR2 YYNGEE. The CDR3 consists of 14 residues. V was shortened by 4 bases and J by 9 bases, with 17 bases between the two germline ends. CDR3 nucleotides: TGTGCCAGCAGCCCCGGTCGGGGTACCGTTGAGCAGTTCTTC. It is translated as CASSPGRGTVEQFF. The whole variable domain, remainder taken from reference TRBV9 and TRBJ2-1, is DSGVTQTPKHLITATGQRVTLRCSPRSGDLSVYWYQQSLDQGLQFLIQYYNGEERAKGNILERFSAQQFPDLHSELNLSSLELGDSALYFCASSPGRGTVEQFFGPGTRLTVL.

This chain joins TRBV7-8 and TRBJ2-7; TRBD1 is a possible D gene (5 bases). Trimming pared 1 base from V and 6 bases from J, leaving 22 bases between. CDR1 and CDR2 from the germline V gene are SGHVS and FQNEAQ. The CDR3 spans 17 residues. This CDR3 reads CASSLEPRQSQPGEQYF. The CDR3 region has the DNA TGTGCCAGCAGCTTAGAACCTAGACAGAGTCAACCCGGCGAGCAGTACTTC.

V gene TRBV6-1 combines with J gene TRBJ1-2; TRBD1 aligns across 8 bases. Germline V gene lookup returns CDR1 MNHNS and CDR2 SASEGT. V shed 1 base, J shed 6 bases, and the junction held 7 bases outside the gene matches. This CDR3 is 15 amino acids long. The CDR3 sequence is CASSEEPGGLDGYTF. The CDR3 coding sequence is TGTGCCAGCAGTGAAGAGCCAGGGGGCTTAGATGGCTACACCTTC.

The J gene is TRBJ1-1, the V gene TRBV5-6; D is perhaps TRBD1 (5 bases). The germline V and J ends were trimmed by 8 bases and 5 bases, with 10 bases remaining between them. Germline V gene lookup returns CDR1 SGHDT and CDR2 YYEEEE. The CDR3 contains 11 residues. The CDR3 sequence: CARERGTEAFF. The CDR3 DNA reads as TGTGCCAGGGAACGGGGGACTGAAGCTTTCTTT.

The gene calls are TRBV2 and TRBJ1-1; D possibly corresponds to TRBD1 (6 bases). This CDR3 region has 18 residues. The V end lost 0 bases, the J end lost 0 bases, and 17 bases lay between the germline ends. Per the germline V gene, CDR1 is SNHLY and CDR2 is FYNNEI. CDR3: CASSEARDRRFMNTEAFF. The CDR3, as DNA: TGTGCCAGCAGTGAAGCGCGCGACAGGAGATTTATGAACACTGAAGCTTTCTTT.

The chain carries TRBV4-1 and TRBJ1-4, with no clear D. CDR1 is MGHRA and CDR2 is YSYEKL in the germline V gene. The CDR3 is made up of 14 amino acids. The ends were cut back, 3 bases at V and 7 bases at J, with 12 bases in the middle. The CDR3 region has the DNA TGCGCCAGCAGCCATCCGGGGATGAGTGAAAAACTGTTTTTT. Translating it yields CASSHPGMSEKLFF.

The V and J genes are TRBV10-3 and TRBJ2-6; D tentatively fits TRBD1 or TRBD2 (5 bases each). Trimming shortened V by 4 bases and J by 2 bases, and 15 bases separated the two germline ends. The CDR3 loop spans 17 amino acids. The V gene's germline CDR1 is ENHRY and CDR2 SYGVKD. The CDR3 region has the DNA TGTGCCATCAGTGCGGGGCAGCGCCTAGCTGGGGCCAACGTCCTGACTTTC. Protein: CAISAGQRLAGANVLTF.

V gene TRBV10-1 combines with J gene TRBJ2-1; 8 bases map to TRBD1. In germline, CDR1 is WNHNN, CDR2 SYGVQD (reference sequence). This CDR3 has 14 amino acids. The J segment lost 8 bases and the V segment lost 5 bases, leaving 8 bases of the junction unmatched. As DNA, the CDR3 is TGCGCCAGCAGTAAGAGGACAGGGAAGGATGAGCAGTTCTTC. This codes for CASSKRTGKDEQFF.

V and J are TRBV10-2 and TRBJ2-7, with D possibly being TRBD2 (6 bases). The germline gives CDR1 WSHSY, CDR2 SAAADI. The CDR3 length is 12 residues. V was trimmed by 3 bases and J by 6 bases, leaving 9 bases between them. This CDR3 reads CASSEGGIEQYF. The DNA for the CDR3 is TGCGCCAGCAGTGAAGGCGGGATCGAGCAGTACTTC.

The chain combines TRBV7-8 with TRBJ2-7; a weak D match, TRBD1 (6 bases). The CDR3 has 15 amino acids. Germline V gene data show CDR1 as SGHVS and CDR2 as FQNEAQ. V was pared by 6 bases and J by 6 bases, with 21 bases between. This CDR3 is CASSQSRDTGREQYF. The CDR3 DNA is TGTGCCAGCAGTCAGAGCCGGGACACAGGGCGCGAGCAGTACTTC.

The genes are TRBV15 and TRBJ1-2; tentatively, D is TRBD1 (5 bases). The CDR3 is made up of 14 amino acids. Per germline, CDR1 LNHNV and CDR2 YYDKDF (reference sequence). The ends were cut back, 1 base at V and 2 bases at J, with 8 bases in the middle. This CDR3 reads CATSRVGLNYGYTF. CDR3 coding DNA: TGTGCCACCAGCAGAGTGGGGCTAAACTATGGCTACACCTTC.

The chain uses TRBV7-7 and TRBJ2-2, with 8 bases matching TRBD1. This CDR3 has 15 residues. Germline-derived CDR1 and CDR2 are SSHAT and FNYEAQ (reference sequence). V lost 5 bases, J lost 2 bases, and 4 bases stayed unmatched. CDR3 sequence reads: CASSRTGKNTGELFF. The DNA of the CDR3 is TGTGCCAGCAGCCGGACAGGGAAAAACACCGGGGAGCTGTTTTTT.

V is TRBV5-1 and J is TRBJ1-2; 7 nucleotides agree with TRBD1. The CDR3 covers 14 residues. The J segment lost 7 bases and the V segment lost 4 bases, leaving 10 bases of the junction unmatched. Per germline, CDR1 SGHRS and CDR2 YFSETQ. The CDR3 region is CASSPPGRGIGYTF. CDR3 nucleotide sequence: TGCGCCAGCAGCCCCCCGGGCAGGGGGATTGGCTACACCTTC.